The 14 T cell receptor beta chains below come from one sample, sequenced in a study of blood T cell repertoires in COVID-19. TCRdb's copy holds only in-frame clones and misses some; the assay was immunoSEQ multiplex PCR. The data hold over 100,000 clones, with roughly 84% observed a single time. What was sequenced was peripheral blood. These receptors were taken from a woman aged 50 to 60 with acute or convalescent COVID-19.

This clone was observed once. In nucleotides, the CDR3 is TGCGCCAGCAGTCAAGGAAGGACAGGGGGCAAGCAGTTCTTC. Encoded protein: CASSQGRTGGKQFF. The chain combines TRBV10-1 with TRBJ2-1; 11 bases fit TRBD1. Germline CDR1 reads WNHNN; CDR2 reads SYGVQD (reference sequence). The CDR3 totals 14 residues. The trim removed 5 bases at V and 11 bases at J, leaving 8 bases unmatched.

The V and J genes are TRBV6-6 and TRBJ2-7; 9 positions match TRBD1. Trimming removed 5 bases from V and 4 bases from J; junction bases left unmatched: 6. CDR3 length equals 14 residues. Germline lookup yields CDR1 MNHNY and CDR2 SVGAGI (reference sequence). The CDR3 region has the DNA TGTGCCAGCAGTCCCGGGACAGGGTTTTACGAGCAGTACTTC. This sequence encodes CASSPGTGFYEQYF.

In regard to this clone: The junction does not match germline at one end; this may be a read error. The chain has TRBV24-1 and TRBJ2-2; 8 nucleotides match TRBD1. Germline assignment: CDR1 KGHDR and CDR2 SFDVKD. There are 14 residues in the CDR3. Here the CDR3 reads CATRGQGGTEELFF. The CDR3 DNA is TGTGCCACGAGAGGACAGGGCGGCACCGAGGAGCTGTTTTTT.

This clone was found once. This chain connects TRBV6-5 to TRBJ1-1, with D maybe TRBD1 (6 bases). CDR1 is MNHEY, CDR2 SVGAGI, per germline. With 2 bases removed from V and 5 bases from J, the gap between germline ends came to 18 bases. The CDR3 extends over 16 amino acids. The CDR3 region has the DNA TGTGCCAGCAGTTACGGCGGGGGGCATCGTCGTACTGAAGCTTTCTTT. Its protein is CASSYGGGHRRTEAFF.

This clone showed up just once. The chain is built from TRBV11-2 and TRBJ1-2, with TRBD1 identical over 7 bases. From germline, CDR1 is SGHAT and CDR2 FQNNGV. CDR3 length: 16 amino acids. V dropped 4 bases and J dropped 1; count of bases not matched to a gene: 9. The CDR3 nucleotides read TGTGCCAGCAGCTACACATATAACAGGGGTAACTATGGCTACACCTTC. Its translation: CASSYTYNRGNYGYTF. Supplemented by reference TRBV11-2 and TRBJ1-2, the full variable domain reads EAGVAQSPRYKIIEKRQSVAFWCNPISGHATLYWYQQILGQGPKLLIQFQNNGVVDDSQLPKDRFSAERLKGVDSTLKIQPAKLEDSAVYLCASSYTYNRGNYGYTFGSGTRLTVV.

V gene TRBV30 combines with J gene TRBJ1-2, with 7 bases lining up with TRBD1. With V trimmed by 1 base and J by 4 bases, 18 bases remained unmatched. CDR1 and CDR2 (germline): GTSNPN, SVGIG (reference sequence). The CDR3 consists of 18 residues. Here the CDR3 DNA reads TGTGCCTGGAGTGAACGGGTTTCCTACACCGGACAGGTCTATGGCTACACCTTC. This codes for CAWSERVSYTGQVYGYTF.

The genes are TRBV6-2 or TRBV6-3 and TRBJ1-1, with 7 bases lining up with TRBD1. The CDR3 extends over 15 amino acids. CDR1 is MNHEY, CDR2 SVGEGT, per germline. The J segment lost 4 bases and the V segment lost 4 bases, leaving 9 bases of the junction unmatched. The CDR3 DNA sequence: TGTGCCAGCAGTTCGGCAGGGGGATTTAGCACTGAAGCTTTCTTT. Its translation is CASSSAGGFSTEAFF.

This chain joins TRBV9 and TRBJ2-3, with 11 nucleotides matching TRBD2. Germline CDR1 reads SGDLS; CDR2 reads YYNGEE. The V segment lost 4 bases and the J segment 6 bases; nucleotides outside the gene matches: 10. This CDR3 has 16 amino acids. CDR3 loop: CASSLYSGGATDTQYF. The CDR3 coding sequence is TGTGCCAGCAGCTTATATAGCGGGGGGGCCACGGATACGCAGTATTTT.

The chain joins TRBV4-1 to TRBJ1-1; D unresolved. Trimming took 0 bases from V and 5 from J, leaving 16 bases between them. This CDR3 has 16 amino acids. Germline V CDR1 and CDR2: MGHRA, YSYEKL. The CDR3 here is CASSQDYTGTGTEAFF. The CDR3, as DNA: TGCGCCAGCAGCCAAGATTATACTGGTACGGGGACTGAAGCTTTCTTT.

This chain joins TRBV2 and TRBJ1-1; TRBD1 is a possible D gene (5 bases). The length of the CDR3 is 13 residues. CDR1 and CDR2 from the germline V gene are SNHLY and FYNNEI. V lost 8 bases to trimming and J lost 5 bases, with 15 bases between them. CDR3 coding DNA: TGTGCCAGCCAGAAAAAAAAGGGGACTGAAGCTTTCTTT. Translated, it gives CASQKKKGTEAFF.

This clone was seen more than once but under ten times. This chain uses TRBV5-6 with TRBJ2-3, with 7 positions matching TRBD2. Germline loops: CDR1 SGHDT, CDR2 YYEEEE. This CDR3 has 15 amino acids. Trimming took 0 bases from V and 3 from J; bases not matched to a gene: 4. This CDR3 reads CASSLAASGTDTQYF. The CDR3 nucleotides read TGTGCCAGCAGCTTGGCCGCTAGCGGAACAGATACGCAGTATTTT.

This rearrangement joins TRBV14 to TRBJ2-1; maybe TRBD2 (5 bases). This CDR3 has 14 residues. The germline V and J ends were trimmed by 0 bases and 8 bases, with 11 bases remaining between them. Germline-derived CDR1 and CDR2 are SGHDN and FVKESK. CDR3 sequence (DNA): TGTGCCAGCAGCCAAGAAACTAGGTGGGATGAGCAGTTCTTC. Translation gives CASSQETRWDEQFF. The full variable domain, completed using reference TRBV14 and TRBJ2-1, is EAGVTQFPSHSVIEKGQTVTLRCDPISGHDNLYWYRRVMGKEIKFLLHFVKESKQDESGMPNNRFLAERTGGTYSTLKVQPAELEDSGVYFCASSQETRWDEQFFGPGTRLTVL.

V gene TRBV16 combines with J gene TRBJ1-2; D not resolved. This CDR3 is 14 amino acids long. Per the germline V gene, CDR1 is KGHSY and CDR2 is FQNENV. The ends were cut back, 4 bases at V and 8 bases at J, with 17 bases in the middle. Written as DNA, the CDR3 is TGTGCCAGCAGCCCCCCTGGGGAGAGGTTGGGCTACACCTTC. This gives the protein CASSPPGERLGYTF.

Only one count was recorded for this clone. V is TRBV19 and J is TRBJ2-6, with 7 bases aligning to TRBD1. Losses at the gene ends were 1 base for V and 4 bases for J; bases not matched to a gene: 22. CDR3 length equals 22 residues. Germline CDR1 and CDR2: LNHDA and SQIVND (reference sequence). DNA for the CDR3: TGTGCCAGTAGTATAGTGGCGAGGGGATTGACAGGGTCCGATTTGGGGGCCAACGTCCTGACTTTC. Its translation is CASSIVARGLTGSDLGANVLTF.